This is a list of T cell receptor beta chains from one sample in a study of T cell responses to AZD1222 COVID-19 vaccine. Sequencing was performed with immunoSEQ multiplex PCR; in TCRdb, only in-frame clones are kept and a portion is missing. Of over 100,000 clones detected, 92% appear once; the ten largest clones hold over 1.5%. The sample here was peripheral blood, taken on day 0 of AZD1222 vaccination. The receptors were sampled from an adult in good health. Both conserved end residues are part of each CDR3. Each record gives: D gene, clone size, J gene, V gene, CDR3 protein, CDR3 DNA. D genes are given only for firm matches. Not every row has a clone size; where given, it reads once, few, many or a size class.

- | - | TRBJ1-5 | TRBV2 | CASSDPGSNQPQHF | TGTGCCAGCAGTGACCCGGGTAGCAATCAGCCCCAGCATTTT
- | - | TRBJ1-2 | TRBV19 | CASSGPKPGHPLGSYTF | TGTGCCAGTAGTGGACCCAAACCGGGACACCCTCTGGGAAGCTACACCTTC
TRBD1 | - | TRBJ1-5 | TRBV5-1 | CASSKTGLDQPQHF | TGCGCCAGCAGCAAGACAGGGTTGGATCAGCCCCAGCATTTT
- | - | TRBJ1-3 | TRBV5-6 | CASIGPSGNTIYF | TGTGCCAGCATTGGACCCTCTGGAAACACCATATATTTT
TRBD1 | - | TRBJ1-1 | TRBV5-1 | CASSLPGGLSTEAFF | TGCGCCAGCAGCTTACCAGGGGGATTGAGCACTGAAGCTTTCTTT
- | - | TRBJ2-5 | TRBV4-2 | CASSQGGASSQETQYF | TGTGCCAGCAGCCAAGGGGGGGCGTCTTCTCAAGAGACCCAGTACTTC
- | - | TRBJ1-2 | TRBV6-6 | CASSYATNYGYTF | TGTGCCAGCAGTTACGCGACTAACTATGGCTACACCTTC
TRBD1 | - | TRBJ1-2 | TRBV5-4 | CASSTRQGWVSYGYTF | TGTGCCAGCAGCACCCGACAGGGGTGGGTTTCCTATGGCTACACCTTC
TRBD1 | - | TRBJ1-1 | TRBV6-6 | CASSSLGTDHNTEAFF | TGTGCCAGCAGTTCACTTGGGACAGATCATAACACTGAAGCTTTCTTT
- | - | TRBJ1-1 | TRBV29-1 | CSVEVEVFTEAFF | TGCAGCGTTGAAGTAGAGGTCTTCACTGAAGCTTTCTTT
- | - | TRBJ1-2 | TRBV18 | CASSLDRGYTF | TGTGCCAGCTCTCTTGACCGTGGCTACACCTTC
- | - | TRBJ1-3 | TRBV28 | CASSLTGPLSGNTIYF | TGTGCCAGCAGTTTGACGGGACCCCTCTCTGGAAACACCATATATTTT
- | - | TRBJ2-2 | TRBV7-6 | CASSLMGRGNTGELFF | TGTGCCAGCAGCTTAATGGGACGAGGGAACACCGGGGAGCTGTTTTTT
- | - | TRBJ1-2 | TRBV11-2 | CASSSLWRGTYGYTF | TGTGCCAGCAGCTCACTTTGGCGGGGAACTTATGGCTACACCTTC
- | once | TRBJ2-5 | TRBV12-3/TRBV12-4 | CASSPRLEETQYF | TGTGCCAGCAGTCCCAGACTAGAGGAGACCCAGTACTTC
- | - | TRBJ1-2 | TRBV25-1 | CASSEWGTVRGGYTF | TGTGCCAGCAGTGAATGGGGGACGGTCCGGGGCGGCTACACCTTC
- | - | TRBJ2-1 | TRBV24-1 | CATSDPSMGPNNEQFF | TGTGCCACCAGTGACCCCTCTATGGGGCCTAACAATGAGCAGTTCTTC
TRBD2 | - | TRBJ2-2 | TRBV7-8 | CASSKAGLSGANTGELFF | TGTGCCAGCAGCAAAGCGGGCCTAAGCGGGGCGAACACCGGGGAGCTGTTTTTT
- | - | TRBJ2-1 | TRBV5-8 | CASRAGFNEQFF | TGTGCCAGCAGGGCAGGGTTTAATGAGCAGTTCTTC
- | - | TRBJ2-3 | TRBV3-1/TRBV3-2 | CASRSPDTQYF | TGTGCCAGCAGGAGTCCGGATACGCAGTATTTT
- | - | TRBJ1-6 | TRBV9 | CASSVTGSSYNSPLHF | TGTGCCAGCAGCGTTACAGGGAGCTCCTATAATTCACCCCTCCACTTT
- | - | TRBJ1-1 | TRBV5-1 | CASSPDGRQNTEAFF | TGCGCCAGCAGCCCGGACGGACGGCAGAACACTGAAGCTTTCTTT
- | - | TRBJ1-1 | TRBV10-3 | CATRLLEGNTEAFF | TGTGCCACCAGGCTATTGGAGGGGAACACTGAAGCTTTCTTT
- | - | TRBJ1-1 | TRBV19 | CASTPGVGTMNTEAFF | TGTGCCAGTACCCCAGGGGTAGGGACAATGAACACTGAAGCTTTCTTT
- | - | TRBJ1-6 | TRBV11-1 | CASSLDDSPLHF | TGTGCCAGCAGCTTAGACGATTCACCCCTCCACTTT
- | - | TRBJ2-2 | TRBV11-2 | CASSWTTGELFF | TGTGCCAGCAGCTGGACTACTGGGGAGCTGTTTTTT
- | - | TRBJ2-4 | TRBV18 | CASSSGVLLAKNIQYF | TGTGCCAGCTCGTCGGGGGTGCTTTTAGCCAAAAACATTCAGTACTTC
- | - | TRBJ1-2 | TRBV11-3 | CASSPGGAANYGYTF | TGTGCCAGCAGTCCCGGGGGGGCAGCTAACTATGGCTACACCTTC
- | - | TRBJ1-2 | TRBV12-3/TRBV12-4 | CASSRRIYGYTF | TGTGCCAGCAGTCGACGGATCTATGGCTACACCTTC
- | - | TRBJ2-5 | TRBV29-1 | CSVILHLTGETQYF | TGCAGCGTCATTCTACACCTAACTGGGGAGACCCAGTACTTC
- | - | TRBJ1-3 | TRBV3-1/TRBV3-2 | CASSGHVSGNTIYF | TGTGCCAGCAGCGGACACGTCTCTGGAAACACCATATATTTT
- | - | TRBJ2-1 | TRBV11-2 | CASSLVAGGTVGEFF | -
- | - | TRBJ1-2 | TRBV5-1 | CASSLKTAPNYGYTF | TGCGCCAGCAGCTTGAAAACGGCCCCTAACTATGGCTACACCTTC
- | - | TRBJ1-2 | TRBV7-9 | CASSSAQSGYTF | TGTGCCAGCAGCTCCGCCCAGAGCGGCTACACCTTC
- | - | TRBJ1-1 | TRBV19 | CASSAARDRNTEAFF | TGTGCCAGTAGTGCGGCGCGGGACCGGAACACTGAAGCTTTCTTT
- | - | TRBJ1-6 | TRBV5-4 | CASSLDPGPRESPLHF | TGTGCCAGCAGCTTGGATCCAGGTCCGAGGGAATCACCCCTCCACTTT
- | - | TRBJ1-2 | TRBV7-8 | CASSPPDRIYGYTF | TGTGCCAGCAGCCCCCCGGACCGAATCTATGGCTACACCTTC
- | - | TRBJ1-3 | TRBV7-9 | CASSLDLRAPGNTIYF | TGTGCCAGCAGCTTAGATCTGCGGGCCCCTGGAAACACCATATATTTT
- | - | TRBJ2-5 | TRBV30 | CAWSALGRLETQYF | TGTGCCTGGAGTGCCCTAGGGCGTTTGGAGACCCAGTACTTC
- | - | TRBJ1-4 | TRBV4-1 | CASSRSPGLSNEKLFF | TGCGCCAGCAGCCGCTCGCCGGGACTGAGTAATGAAAAACTGTTTTTT
TRBD2 | - | TRBJ2-1 | TRBV7-3 | CASSSGGREQFF | TGTGCCAGCAGCTCGGGAGGAAGGGAGCAGTTCTTC
TRBD1 | - | TRBJ1-2 | TRBV7-3 | CASSSSGGLGYTF | TGTGCCAGCAGCTCATCAGGGGGCTTGGGCTACACCTTC
- | - | TRBJ2-7 | TRBV4-1 | CASSQVSGSGYEQYF | TGCGCCAGCAGCCAAGTATCAGGGTCAGGATACGAGCAGTACTTC
- | - | TRBJ2-5 | TRBV18 | CASSPSGAGETQYF | TGTGCCAGCTCACCATCAGGGGCGGGAGAGACCCAGTACTTC
- | once | TRBJ1-5 | TRBV21-1 | CASSKAVRRGHSNQPQHF | TGTGCCAGCAGCAAAGCTGTTCGGAGGGGGCATAGCAATCAGCCCCAGCATTTT
- | - | TRBJ1-2 | TRBV5-5 | CASSLLSGTQHYGYTF | TGTGCCAGCAGCTTATTATCAGGGACTCAACACTATGGCTACACCTTC
- | - | TRBJ2-2 | TRBV3-1/TRBV3-2 | CASSRRKGTGELFF | TGTGCCAGCAGCCGTCGGAAGGGGACCGGGGAGCTGTTTTTT
- | - | TRBJ1-3 | TRBV24-1 | CATSGTSGNTIYF | TGTGCCACCAGTGGCACCTCTGGAAACACCATATATTTT
- | - | TRBJ1-3 | TRBV19 | CASSMGHGNTIYF | TGTGCCAGTAGTATGGGGCATGGAAACACCATATATTTT
- | - | TRBJ1-2 | TRBV5-4 | CASSSRDGGADYGYTF | TGTGCCAGCAGCTCCCGGGACGGGGGAGCTGACTATGGCTACACCTTC
- | - | TRBJ1-2 | TRBV6-5 | CASTNPGLGYTF | TGTGCCAGCACAAACCCGGGTTTAGGCTACACCTTC
- | - | TRBJ2-1 | TRBV7-2 | CAGWAGTAYNEQFF | TGTGCCGGTTGGGCGGGGACCGCCTACAATGAGCAGTTCTTC
TRBD1 | - | TRBJ1-2 | TRBV18 | CASSPNVGQGDYGYTF | TGTGCCAGCTCACCAAACGTTGGACAGGGCGACTATGGCTACACCTTC
- | - | TRBJ1-1 | TRBV19 | CASSRNRETFF | TGTGCCAGTAGTCGGAACAGGGAAACTTTCTTT
- | - | TRBJ1-6 | TRBV3-1/TRBV3-2 | CASRGRDLSPLHF | TGTGCCAGCAGAGGCAGGGACCTTTCACCCCTCCACTTT
- | - | TRBJ2-1 | TRBV4-3 | CASSQGSGTLYNEQFF | TGCGCCAGCAGCCAAGGATCGGGGACTCTCTACAATGAGCAGTTCTTC
- | - | TRBJ1-3 | TRBV19 | CASSIGLLSFSGNTIYF | TGTGCCAGTAGTATCGGACTGCTATCCTTCTCTGGAAACACCATATATTTT
TRBD1 | - | TRBJ1-5 | TRBV24-1 | CATEGQGAGQPQHF | TGTGCCACCGAGGGACAGGGGGCAGGACAGCCCCAGCATTTT
TRBD1 | - | TRBJ1-4 | TRBV7-6 | CASSTQTGGSEKLFF | TGTGCCAGCAGCACCCAGACAGGGGGAAGTGAAAAACTGTTTTTT
- | - | TRBJ2-1 | TRBV6-6 | CASRGYNEQFF | TGTGCCAGCAGAGGATACAATGAGCAGTTCTTC